The following is a T cell receptor beta chain sequence with its context. No antigen is known for it. UMI-tagged 5'RACE template switching yielded the TCR beta cDNA. One entry per CDR3 protein, without DNA, is what TCRdb gives after re-calling the 5' RACE reads. Its table records about 450,000 distinct CDR3 sequences. This sample was included in a study of T cells expressing NK-cell markers. Study-level background: Just one sequenced donor of eight was HCMV-seronegative, while seven were seropositive.

Findings of the study overall: The study found dominant NKG2C+ clonotypes at roughly 1.0-8% of CD8+ T cells in about six donors. HCMV specificity of the expanded NKG2C+ T cell clones was not established.

Germline V gene data show CDR1 as SGHTA and CDR2 as FQGNSA. The CDR3 length is 14 residues. Sequencing input: blood T cells: a sorted CD56 or NKG2C T cell subset, CD4+ or CD8+ T cells, or bulk PBMC T cells (not recorded which). The V and J genes are TRBV7-2 and TRBJ2-5; there is no DNA to check the TCRdb D call of TRBD2. The source of this sequence is a woman between 18 and 69 years old in good health. This CDR3 reads CASSLEPGGETQYF. The whole variable domain, filled in from reference TRBV7-2 and TRBJ2-5, reads GAGVSQSPSNKVTEKGKDVELRCDPISGHTALYWYRQSLGQGLEFLIYFQGNSAPDKSGLPSDRFSAERTGGSVSTLTIQRTQQEDSAVYLCASSLEPGGETQYFGPGTRLLVL.